This record covers a single T cell receptor beta chain. The record originates from a study of control samples from healthy donors and cancer patients. CDR1 and CDR2 from the germline V gene are SGHAT and FQNNGV. The V end lost 5 bases, the J end lost 8 bases, and 12 bases lay between the germline ends. The CDR3 has 12 amino acids. TCRdb's table, derived via immunoSEQ multiplex PCR, lists solely in-frame clones and lacks some. The table lists roughly 130,000 clones, more than 80% of them singletons. The chain uses TRBV11-2 and TRBJ1-2; D call uncertain. The sequencing input was blood. This sequence originates from a man between 18 and 35 years old in good health. CDR3: CASSTGRWGYTF. The CDR3 DNA is TGTGCCAGCAGCACGGGAAGATGGGGCTACACCTTC.